This TCR beta chain originates from a study of tumor-infiltrating lymphocytes in primary liver carcinoma. Study summary: Those enrolled were patients of both sexes, who were aged 30 to 69 years. Regarding the study as a whole: Tumors had a significantly higher top-250-clone fraction than blood (p = 0.039).

A primer matching the constant region was used to make TCR beta cDNA from approximately 0.45 ug of total RNA. Three nested multiplex PCR rounds, a slightly modified ARM-PCR, produced the libraries for TCR beta. TCRdb recomputed calls from the multiplex PCR reads with MiXCR, one row per CDR3 protein. The sample contains some 180,000 distinct CDR3 sequences, about 60% of which appear only once. Concerning this clonotype itself: Its antigen is unidentified. At one end, the junction sequence differs from germline, possibly due to a read error.

The researchers obtained blood RNA from unsorted whole blood and also extracted germline DNA. It was before surgery that four milliliters of peripheral blood were collected. This receptor was identified in a middle-aged man with primary liver carcinoma and hepatitis B virus infection. Input material: peripheral blood.

This CDR3 is CVSSSPGSNEQFF. The CDR3 DNA sequence: TGTGTCAGCAGCTCCCCAGGGAGCAATGAGCAGTTTTTC. This rearrangement joins TRBV11-2 to TRBJ2-1; the D gene could be TRBD1 or TRBD2 (5 bases each). The germline gives CDR1 SGHAT, CDR2 FQNNGV. The CDR3 extends over 13 amino acids. Filled out from reference TRBV11-2 and TRBJ2-1, the complete variable domain reads EAGVAQSPRYKIIEKRQSVAFWCNPISGHATLYWYQQILGQGPKLLIQFQNNGVVDDSQLPKDRFSAERLKGVDSTLKIQPAKLEDSAVYLCVSSSPGSNEQFFGPGTRLTVL.